This T cell receptor (beta chain) was sequenced for a study of T cells in Graves' hyperthyroidism and ophthalmopathy. Per germline, CDR1 SGHAT and CDR2 FQNNGV. This CDR3 region has 15 residues. The V and J ends lost 5 bases and 4 bases, in that order; junction bases with no gene match: 6. This clonotype was found many times. Researchers took RNA transcripts and amplified the TCR beta CDR3 regions from them. First-round RT-PCR of the TCR CDR3 relied on the HTBI primer set. TCRdb recomputed calls from the multiplex PCR reads with MiXCR, one row per CDR3 protein. The table includes nearly 250,000 distinct CDR3 sequences, approximately 23% detected once.

The receptor's source is a woman aged 40 to 49 with Graves' ophthalmopathy. The specimen was blood. The chain links TRBV11-2 to TRBJ1-1; TRBD1 matches 11 bases. CDR3 coding DNA: TGTGCCAGCAGCCATGCCGGGACAGGGGGCACTGAAGCTTTCTTT. Its protein product is CASSHAGTGGTEAFF.